The entry below describes one TCR beta chain. The data derive from a study of sequential checkpoint blockade in melanoma. Study background: Both treatment sequences were followed by maintenance nivolumab.

This CDR3 comprises 16 residues. Germline CDR1 reads MGHRA; CDR2 reads YSYEKL. J lost 0 bases, V lost 1 base, and 4 bases had no gene match. Treatment in this sample: randomized to nivolumab then ipilimumab (arm A) or the reverse (arm B). Patients had received no earlier DNA-damaging chemotherapy. From thawed PBMCs, live CD3+CD8+ cells negative for CD19 and CD56 were sorted. Sequenced by immunoSEQ multiplex PCR; TCRdb stores in-frame clones only, minus some. The profile shows some 40,000 clones, roughly 81% of them singletons. The material was CD8+ T cells sorted from blood (inferred from file names), obtained from a patient given nivolumab and ipilimumab in sequence. This receptor was obtained from a human donor with melanoma. This sequence joins TRBV4-1 and TRBJ2-3, with 7 bases identical to TRBD2. CDR3 residues: CASSQGLAVSTDTQYF. The CDR3 DNA reads as TGCGCCAGCAGCCAAGGCCTAGCGGTCAGCACAGATACGCAGTATTTT.